This is a list of T cell receptor beta chains from one sample in a study of vaccination effects on CD4 cells after COVID-19. What these receptors recognize is not known. The method was immunoSEQ multiplex PCR; TCRdb's version includes in-frame clones alone and lacks a portion of them. The table shows about 73,000 clones, with about 70% occurring only once. The specimen was CD4+ T cells from PBMCs cultured with HCoV-NL63 spike peptides, collected before COVID-19 vaccination. All receptors derive from a human donor who received a COVID-19 vaccine. The CDR3 runs from the conserved cysteine through the conserved F or W. D genes are given only for firm matches. The size field is filled for only some rows; it gives once, few, many or a size class.

length,D,size,J,V,DNA,CDR3
14,.,.,TRBJ2-5,TRBV28,TGTGCCAGCAGTTCAATTGGAACTAGAACGTCCCAGTACTTC,CASSSIGTRTSQYF
16,.,.,TRBJ1-6,TRBV4-1,TGCGCCAGCAGCCAAGATCCCCCTCAATATAATTCACCCCTCCACTTT,CASSQDPPQYNSPLHF
13,TRBD2,.,TRBJ2-5,TRBV29-1,TGCAGCGTATTAGCGGGGGGGCCGGAGACCCAGTACTTC,CSVLAGGPETQYF
17,.,.,TRBJ2-6,TRBV9,TGTGCCAGCAGCGTAGTTACCATGAGGGCTGGGGCCAACGTCCTGACTTTC,CASSVVTMRAGANVLTF
15,.,.,TRBJ2-1,TRBV9,TGTGCCAGCAGTTACACCGCCGGGGCCGACAATGAGCAGTTCTTC,CASSYTAGADNEQFF
14,.,once,TRBJ2-3,TRBV6-4,TGTGCCAGCAGTGGTCAAGGTGGGGCAGATACGCAGTATTTT,CASSGQGGADTQYF
16,TRBD2,.,TRBJ2-2,TRBV5-6,TGTGCCAGCAGCTTGGGACTAGCGGGGAACACCGGGGAGCTGTTTTTT,CASSLGLAGNTGELFF
17,TRBD2,few,TRBJ2-3,TRBV4-3,TGCGCCAGCAGCCAAGGGAACGGGGGGGCCCACACAGATACGCAGTATTTT,CASSQGNGGAHTDTQYF
14,.,.,TRBJ2-5,TRBV4-1,TGCGCCAGCAGCCCCGTCGCGGATACGGAGACCCAGTACTTC,CASSPVADTETQYF
13,.,once,TRBJ1-1,TRBV5-1,TGCGCCAGCAGCTCTACAGAGAACACTGAAGCTTTCTTT,CASSSTENTEAFF
14,TRBD2,.,TRBJ2-2,TRBV2,TGTGCCAGGGGACTAGCGGGAGGCACCGGGGAGCTGTTTTTT,CARGLAGGTGELFF
15,.,.,TRBJ1-1,TRBV27,TGTGCCAGCAGGGAGTACGGGACAAGAGAGTTAGAAGCTTTCTTT,CASREYGTRELEAFF
18,.,.,TRBJ2-3,TRBV7-2,TGTGCCAGCAGCAAGAAGACTAGAACCCCTATAAACACAGATACGCAGTATTTT,CASSKKTRTPINTDTQYF
14,.,.,TRBJ2-3,TRBV23-1,TGCGCCAGCAGTCAATCGAGCCTTCCTGATACGCAGTATTTT,CASSQSSLPDTQYF
14,TRBD1,.,TRBJ2-2,TRBV18,TGTGCCAGCTCCCAGGACAGGGTGACCGGGGAGCTGTTTTTT,CASSQDRVTGELFF
13,.,.,TRBJ1-4,TRBV7-2,TGTGCCAGCAGCTTAGTGGCCCAGGAAAAACTGTTTTTT,CASSLVAQEKLFF
12,.,.,TRBJ1-1,TRBV6-5,TGTGCCAGCACGCGGGCGGGCACTGAAGCTTTCTTT,CASTRAGTEAFF
15,.,.,TRBJ1-2,TRBV24-1,TGTGCCACCAGTGATTCTTCAGGGTCGGGGGATGGCTACACCTTC,CATSDSSGSGDGYTF
20,TRBD1,few,TRBJ1-6,TRBV9,TGTGCCAGCAGCGTAGGTTCAATGAGGGACAGGGGGAAGGATAATTCACCCCTCCACTTT,CASSVGSMRDRGKDNSPLHF
13,.,.,TRBJ2-1,TRBV5-1,TGCGCCAGCAGATCGGACCCTACCGATGAGCAGTTCTTC,CASRSDPTDEQFF
16,TRBD2,.,TRBJ2-1,TRBV5-1,TGCGCCAGCAGCGGGGGACTAGCGGGGGGTAGGCATGAGCAGTTCTTC,CASSGGLAGGRHEQFF
11,.,.,TRBJ2-5,TRBV2,TGTGCCAGCAGTGAAGAGGTGACCCAGTACTTC,CASSEEVTQYF
18,TRBD1,.,TRBJ1-1,TRBV9,TGTGCCAGCAGCTCCCGGGCGCCGGGACAGGAATTGAACACTGAAGCTTTCTTT,CASSSRAPGQELNTEAFF
14,TRBD1,.,TRBJ1-5,TRBV7-2,TGTGCCAGCAGCCAAAGACAGGGTAGTCAGCCCCAGCATTTT,CASSQRQGSQPQHF
15,TRBD2,.,TRBJ2-1,TRBV10-3,TGTGCCATCAGCAGACTAGCGGGGGGTGACAATGAGCAGTTCTTC,CAISRLAGGDNEQFF
15,TRBD1,few,TRBJ1-2,TRBV7-3,TGTGCCAGCAGCATCCCTGGACAGGGGATCTATGGCTACACCTTC,CASSIPGQGIYGYTF
16,.,.,TRBJ2-2,TRBV9,TGTGCCAGCAGCGTGTCCAGTAGGTCGGAGGCCGGGGAGCTGTTTTTT,CASSVSSRSEAGELFF
16,.,.,TRBJ1-2,TRBV30,TGTGCCTGGAGTGCCCCGGGGGGGGGAGCTAACTATGGCTACACCTTC,CAWSAPGGGANYGYTF
12,.,.,TRBJ1-5,TRBV29-1,TGCAGGGGGGGCGCGGGCAATCAGCCCCAGCATTTT,CRGGAGNQPQHF
12,TRBD1,.,TRBJ1-1,TRBV6-5,TGTGCCACCAGGGGGCCGAACACTGAAGCTTTCTTT,CATRGPNTEAFF
15,.,few,TRBJ1-6,TRBV5-5,TGTGCCAGCCGGGCAGGGGCTCTCTATAATTCACCCCTCCACTTT,CASRAGALYNSPLHF
13,TRBD1,once,TRBJ1-1,TRBV2,TGTGCCAGCAACAGACAGGGGAACACTGAAGCTTTCTTT,CASNRQGNTEAFF
15,TRBD1,.,TRBJ1-2,TRBV7-9,TGTGCCAGCAACGGACAGGGGACGATGAACTATGGCTACACCTTC,CASNGQGTMNYGYTF
15,TRBD1,.,TRBJ1-2,TRBV6-5,TGTGCCAGCAGTTACACAGGGGCCACTAACTATGGCTACACCTTC,CASSYTGATNYGYTF
15,.,.,TRBJ2-3,TRBV7-3,TGTGCCAGCAGCTTACGCGGGGCCGACACAGATACGCAGTATTTT,CASSLRGADTDTQYF
15,.,.,TRBJ2-2,TRBV4-1,TGCGCCAGCAGCCCAGGCCAGGGGGGTACCGGGGAGCTGTTTTTT,CASSPGQGGTGELFF
17,.,.,TRBJ2-1,TRBV10-3,TGTGCCATCAGTGGAGGATTTACAGGGTCCGCCTACAATGAGCAGTTCTTC,CAISGGFTGSAYNEQFF
14,TRBD1,.,TRBJ1-4,TRBV9,TGTGCCAGCAGCGACGGGACAGGGGATGAAAAACTGTTTTTT,CASSDGTGDEKLFF
16,TRBD1,.,TRBJ2-1,TRBV15,TGTGCCACCAGCAGCCGACAGGGATTCCCCTACAATGAGCAGTTCTTC,CATSSRQGFPYNEQFF
14,.,.,TRBJ2-5,TRBV5-1,TGCGCCAGCAGCTTGGCTACAGATATAAGAACCCAGTACTTC,CASSLATDIRTQYF
15,.,.,TRBJ1-1,TRBV7-9,TGTGCCAGCAGCCCACTGAATCGGGGACGACCTGAAGCTTTCTTT,CASSPLNRGRPEAFF
15,.,.,TRBJ1-1,TRBV5-1,TGCGCCAGCAGCTTGTCCGGGACACCGAACACTGAAGCTTTCTTT,CASSLSGTPNTEAFF
16,TRBD2,few,TRBJ2-1,TRBV27,TGTGCCAGCAGTCCATATCAAGCGGGGGGGCAGGATGAGCAGTTCTTC,CASSPYQAGGQDEQFF
14,TRBD1,.,TRBJ2-5,TRBV7-2,TGTGCCAGCAGCTCTTTTGGACAGGGAGAGACCCAGTACTTC,CASSSFGQGETQYF
16,.,.,TRBJ2-3,TRBV9,TGTGCCAGCAGCGTAGGTGGTGGGGTAAGCACAGATACGCAGTATTTT,CASSVGGGVSTDTQYF
12,TRBD2,.,TRBJ2-5,TRBV12-3/TRBV12-4,TGTGCCAGCAGTAATCGTGGGGGGGCCCAGTACTTC,CASSNRGGAQYF
15,TRBD1,.,TRBJ1-4,TRBV4-1,TGCGCCAGCAGCCAGGACAGGGGAGAGAATGAAAAACTGTTTTTT,CASSQDRGENEKLFF
13,.,few,TRBJ1-5,TRBV13,TGTGCCAGCAGCTTAGGAGGGGATCAGCCCCAGCATTTT,CASSLGGDQPQHF
14,.,.,TRBJ1-6,TRBV7-8,TGTGCCAGCAGCTCAAGGACAGTCAATTCACCCCTCCACTTT,CASSSRTVNSPLHF